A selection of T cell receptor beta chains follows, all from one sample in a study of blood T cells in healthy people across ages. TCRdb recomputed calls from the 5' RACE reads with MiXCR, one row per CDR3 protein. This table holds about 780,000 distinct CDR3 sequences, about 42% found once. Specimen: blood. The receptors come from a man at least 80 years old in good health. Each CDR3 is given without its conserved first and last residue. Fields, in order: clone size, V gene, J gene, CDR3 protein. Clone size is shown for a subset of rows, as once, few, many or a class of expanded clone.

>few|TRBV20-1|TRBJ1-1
SASWRGNTEAF
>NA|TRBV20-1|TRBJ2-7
SATGQGREAQY
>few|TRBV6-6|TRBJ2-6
ASSWTVSSGANVLT
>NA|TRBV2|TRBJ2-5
ASSDGPLQETQY
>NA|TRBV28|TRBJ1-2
ASSPDGSIYGYT
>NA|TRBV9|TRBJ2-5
ASSAGSSRGETQY
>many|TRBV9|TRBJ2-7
ASSVEASNPYEQY
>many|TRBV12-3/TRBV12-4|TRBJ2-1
ASSPKWEGIYNEQF
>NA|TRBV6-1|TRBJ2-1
ASSPGTGINEQF
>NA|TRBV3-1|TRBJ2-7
ASSQEPGQETQY
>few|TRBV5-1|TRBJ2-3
ASSWVDSTDTQY
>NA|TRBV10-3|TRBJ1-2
AISEATGIYGYT
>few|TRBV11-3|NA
ASSLGTRGYEQY
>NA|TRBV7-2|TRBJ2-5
ASSLGWGAGYQETQY
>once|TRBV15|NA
ATSRELQLSYEQY
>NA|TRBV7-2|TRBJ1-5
ASSRRVGAGQPQH
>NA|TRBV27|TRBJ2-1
ASSFAGTAYNEQD
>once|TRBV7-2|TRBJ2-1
ASSSPGTGVFYNEQF
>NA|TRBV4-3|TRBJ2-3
VSSQGLAGGWGTDTQY
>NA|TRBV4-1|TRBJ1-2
ASSQAPYRYTNYGYT
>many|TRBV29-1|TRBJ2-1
SVTQLAGGFKGEQF
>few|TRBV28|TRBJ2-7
ASNPAGAGYEQY
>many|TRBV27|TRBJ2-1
ASSLARGLEF
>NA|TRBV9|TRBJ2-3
ASSPRFTDTQY
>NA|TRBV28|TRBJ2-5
ASSLGQREQY